This T cell receptor beta chain derives from a study of T cells in Graves' hyperthyroidism and ophthalmopathy (dated by TCRdb to the late 2010s). A note on the overall study: Peripheral blood samples were taken at the time of initial diagnosis, prior to any treatment. In addition, the study compared T-cell repertoires in thyroid tissue and in blood from over 5 Graves' hyperthyroidism patients. The 100 discovery patients were randomly split 7:3 into training and test sets. Following sampling, methimazole starting at 30 mg daily was given to hyperthyroidism patients, and high-dose intravenous methylprednisolone was given to ophthalmopathy patients. According to the paper, TCR Vbeta CDR3 sequencing was carried out on about 140 peripheral blood samples, which came from about 45 ophthalmopathy, 75 to 80 hyperthyroidism and about 17 progressor patients. Prospective prediction of ophthalmopathy was tested in an independent validation cohort consisting of 18 hyperthyroidism patients and approximately 16 patients who later progressed to ophthalmopathy. To identify TCR V-J signatures that set the groups apart, the researchers used a discovery cohort of 90 to 100 patients, made up of 40 to 45 with Graves' ophthalmopathy and about 59 with stable Graves' hyperthyroidism.

General findings and caveats noted by the study authors: No statistical method was used to fix the sample size in advance, and group allocation was not hidden from the investigators. Most expanded thyroid clonotypes (frequency above 0.001) were also detected in blood, a finding suggesting that blood repertoires may reflect thyroid immune responses. During validation, the model predicted progression to ophthalmopathy a median of about 5.9 months ahead of onset, with around 70% sensitivity and 72% to 85% specificity. A model built on a 13 V-J signature distinguished ophthalmopathy from stable hyperthyroidism, reaching 87.88% sensitivity and approximately 81% specificity in cross-validation and 80%/75% in testing.

Graves' hyperthyroidism was defined as stable when no progression to ophthalmopathy occurred over 18 months of follow-up. Hyperthyroidism patients were newly diagnosed, with disease duration under 2 months, and aged 18 to 65 years. Patients with uncontrolled infections, other autoimmune diseases, pregnancy or lactation were excluded. Clinical symptoms, serum thyroxine and TRAb, thyroid ultrasound, and orbital computed tomography formed the basis for the diagnoses. Ficoll-Paque density gradient centrifugation was used to isolate PBMCs from about 9 ml of fresh peripheral blood. Total RNA was extracted using Trizol reagent, and RNA quality was assessed on an Agilent 2100 Bioanalyzer. CDR1 MDHEN and CDR2 SYDVKM were looked up in the germline V gene. The V and J ends are trimmed by 10 bases and 5 bases, leaving 20 bases between them. The CDR3 sequence holds 14 residues, the cysteine and phenylalanine included. Only the CDR3 DNA stays, 42 bases, in frame from base 1.

The TCR beta CDR3 regions were amplified from RNA transcripts. The TCR CDR3 was subjected to a first round of RT-PCR using the HTBI primer set and the Qiagen OneStep RT-PCR kit. Libraries were constructed in a second round of multiplex PCR, after which size selection and purification were carried out. Paired-end sequencing of the libraries was performed with 100 bp reads on an Illumina HiSeq2000. Per the original workflow: SOAPnuke was used to process the raw data, throwing out any read that contained adapters or uncalled bases, had a mean Phred below 15, or lacked an exact constant-primer or identifier match. COPE v1.2.5 was used to merge the high-quality paired reads, and each unique nucleotide sequence was defined as a clonotype. MiTCR v1.1 was used to align clonotypes to the IMGT TRBV, TRBD and TRBJ reference segments. Only V-J combinations with frequency above 0.0001, covering approximately 99% of repertoires, were analysed. The TCS score was defined as F50 (clonal expansion) divided by E x V (chaos), with BLOSUM62-based TCRdist calculated between CDR3 peptides within each V-J. Welch's t-statistics and random forest reduced roughly 530 V-J features to 13, which were used in a naive Bayes classifier (R e1071). In-frame beta chains were kept once TCRdb had trimmed the public reads at Q25 with fastp and called clones with MiXCR. Each entry merges the rows of one CDR3 protein and shows their most common DNA and genes. These V and J calls are TCRdb output, not the study's own analysis. Within this sample are fewer than 650,000 distinct CDR3 sequences, with about 14% of them counted one time only. The ten largest account for approximately 15% of the sample.

On this clonotype: Its antigen remains undetermined. No much larger clone exists at a distance of one base, and base qualities are not known.

The sample comprised blood. Recombination linked TRBV28 to TRBJ2-5; the D gene lacks a confident call. The TCR comes from a woman between 40 and 55 years old with Graves' hyperthyroidism. CDR3 loop: CATSSFIGSETQYF. The nucleotides read TGTGCCACCAGCAGTTTCATCGGATCGGAGACCCAGTACTTC.